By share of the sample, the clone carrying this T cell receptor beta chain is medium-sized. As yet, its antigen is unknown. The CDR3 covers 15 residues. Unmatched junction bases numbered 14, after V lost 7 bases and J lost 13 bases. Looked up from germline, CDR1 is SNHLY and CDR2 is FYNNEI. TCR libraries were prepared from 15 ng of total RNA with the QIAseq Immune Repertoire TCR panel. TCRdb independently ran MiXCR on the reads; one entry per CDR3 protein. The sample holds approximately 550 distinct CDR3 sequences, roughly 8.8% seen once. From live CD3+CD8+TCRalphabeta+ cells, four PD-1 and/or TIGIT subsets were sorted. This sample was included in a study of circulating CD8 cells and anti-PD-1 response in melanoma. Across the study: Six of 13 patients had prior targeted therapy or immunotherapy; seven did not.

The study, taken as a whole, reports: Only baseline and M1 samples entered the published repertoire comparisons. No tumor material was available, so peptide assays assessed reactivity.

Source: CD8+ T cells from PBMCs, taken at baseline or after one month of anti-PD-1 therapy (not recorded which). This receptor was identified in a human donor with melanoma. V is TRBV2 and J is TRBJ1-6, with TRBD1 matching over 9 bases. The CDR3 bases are TGTGCCAGCACCGAACCGGGACAGGGTTTTGGCCCCCTCCACTTT. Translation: CASTEPGQGFGPLHF. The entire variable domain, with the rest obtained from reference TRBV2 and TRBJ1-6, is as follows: EPEVTQTPSHQVTQMGQEVILRCVPISNHLYFYWYRQILGQKVEFLVSFYNNEISEKSEIFDDQFSVERPDGSNFTLKIRSTKLEDSAMYFCASTEPGQGFGPLHFGNGTRLTVT.